This T cell receptor (beta chain) derives from a study of graft-versus-host responses after intestinal transplantation. Whole-study findings and limits: Circulating GvH clone levels at their peak were associated with HvG declines (early post-transplant).

A word on this clone: The antigen remains undetermined.

CDR1 is SGHTS and CDR2 is YDEGEE in the germline V gene. The CDR3 has 14 residues. J lost 0 bases, V lost 6 bases, and 3 bases had no gene match. The table came from immunoSEQ multiplex PCR; TCRdb's copy has only in-frame clones and leaves some out. The data show about 88,000 clones, about 94% seen once. The source is a human donor who was the organ donor for an intestinal transplant. The sample here was unstimulated CD4+ T cells sorted from spleen or lymph node cells, taken before transplant. The chain combines TRBV5-8 with TRBJ1-3; 7 bases fit TRBD1. This CDR3 is CASNRGFSGNTIYF. CDR3 coding DNA: TGTGCCAGCAACAGGGGATTCTCTGGAAACACCATATATTTT.